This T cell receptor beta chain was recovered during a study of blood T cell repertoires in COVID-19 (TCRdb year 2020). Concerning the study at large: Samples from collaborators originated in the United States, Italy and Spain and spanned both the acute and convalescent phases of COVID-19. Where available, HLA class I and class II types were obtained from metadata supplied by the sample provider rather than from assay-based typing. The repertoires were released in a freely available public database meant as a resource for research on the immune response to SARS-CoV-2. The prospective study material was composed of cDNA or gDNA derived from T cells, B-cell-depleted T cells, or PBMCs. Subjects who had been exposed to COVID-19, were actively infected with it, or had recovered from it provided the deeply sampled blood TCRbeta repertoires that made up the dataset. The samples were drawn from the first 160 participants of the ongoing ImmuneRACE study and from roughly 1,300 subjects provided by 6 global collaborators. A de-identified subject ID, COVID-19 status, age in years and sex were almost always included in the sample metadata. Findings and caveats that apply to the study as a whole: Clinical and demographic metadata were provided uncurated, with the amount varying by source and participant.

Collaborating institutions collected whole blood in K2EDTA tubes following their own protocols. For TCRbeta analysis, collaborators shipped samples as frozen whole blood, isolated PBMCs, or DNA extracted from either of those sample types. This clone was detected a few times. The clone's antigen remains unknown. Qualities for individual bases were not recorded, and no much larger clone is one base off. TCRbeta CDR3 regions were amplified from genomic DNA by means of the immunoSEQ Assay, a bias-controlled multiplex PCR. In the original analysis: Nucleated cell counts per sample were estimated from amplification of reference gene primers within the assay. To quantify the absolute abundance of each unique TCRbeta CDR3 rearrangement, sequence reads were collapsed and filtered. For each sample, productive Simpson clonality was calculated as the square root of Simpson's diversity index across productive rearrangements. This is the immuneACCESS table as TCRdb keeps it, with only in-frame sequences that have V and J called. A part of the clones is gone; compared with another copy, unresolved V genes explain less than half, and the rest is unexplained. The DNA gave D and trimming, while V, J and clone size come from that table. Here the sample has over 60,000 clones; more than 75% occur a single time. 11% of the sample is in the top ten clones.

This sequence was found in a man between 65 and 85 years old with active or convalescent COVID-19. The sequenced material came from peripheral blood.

This receptor has the CDR3 CASSLGTGVTEAFF. The DNA is TGCGCCAGCAGCTTGGGGACAGGGGTAACTGAAGCTTTCTTT. The rearranged segments are TRBV5-1 and TRBJ1-1; 9 middle bases align to TRBD1. The CDR3 holds 14 amino acids from the cysteine to the phenylalanine. Kept here is only the CDR3 DNA, which spans 42 bases and is read in frame from base 1. The germline V and J ends show losses of 0 bases and 5 bases respectively, and no gene match explains 2 bases of the junction. CDR1 and CDR2, per the germline V gene, are SGHRS and YFSETQ.